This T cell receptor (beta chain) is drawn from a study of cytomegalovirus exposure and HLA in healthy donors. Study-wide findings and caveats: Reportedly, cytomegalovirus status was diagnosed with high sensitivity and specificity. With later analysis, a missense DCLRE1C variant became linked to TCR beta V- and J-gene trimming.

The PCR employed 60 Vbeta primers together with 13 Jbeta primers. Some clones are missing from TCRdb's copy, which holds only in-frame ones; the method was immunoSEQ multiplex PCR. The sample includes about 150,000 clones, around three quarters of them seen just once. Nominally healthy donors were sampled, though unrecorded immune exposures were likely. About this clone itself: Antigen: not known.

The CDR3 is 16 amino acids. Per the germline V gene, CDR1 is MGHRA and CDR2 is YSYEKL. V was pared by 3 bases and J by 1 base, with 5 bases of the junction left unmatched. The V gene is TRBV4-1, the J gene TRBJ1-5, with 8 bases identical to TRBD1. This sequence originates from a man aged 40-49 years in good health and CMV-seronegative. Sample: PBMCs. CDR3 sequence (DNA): TGCGCCAGCAGCCAGAGGACAGGGTTAAGCAATCAGCCCCAGCATTTT. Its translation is CASSQRTGLSNQPQHF.